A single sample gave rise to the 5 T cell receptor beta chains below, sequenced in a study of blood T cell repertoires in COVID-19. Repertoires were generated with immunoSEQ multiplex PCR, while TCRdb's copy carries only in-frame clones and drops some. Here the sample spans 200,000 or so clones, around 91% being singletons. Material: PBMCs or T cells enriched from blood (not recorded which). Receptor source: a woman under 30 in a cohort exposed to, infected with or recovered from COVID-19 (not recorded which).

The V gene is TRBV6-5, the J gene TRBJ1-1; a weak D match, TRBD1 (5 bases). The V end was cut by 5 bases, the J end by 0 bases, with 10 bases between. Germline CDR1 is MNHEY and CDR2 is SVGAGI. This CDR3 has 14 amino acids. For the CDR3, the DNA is TGTGCCAGCAGTCCCCAGGGTCTGAACACTGAAGCTTTCTTT. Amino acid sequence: CASSPQGLNTEAFF.

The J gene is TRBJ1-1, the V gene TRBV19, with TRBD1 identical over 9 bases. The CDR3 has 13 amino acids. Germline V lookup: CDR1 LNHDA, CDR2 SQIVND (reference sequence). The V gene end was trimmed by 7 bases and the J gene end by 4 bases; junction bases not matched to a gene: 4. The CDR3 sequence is CASIGQGSTEAFF. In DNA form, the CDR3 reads TGTGCCAGTATCGGACAGGGGAGCACTGAAGCTTTCTTT.

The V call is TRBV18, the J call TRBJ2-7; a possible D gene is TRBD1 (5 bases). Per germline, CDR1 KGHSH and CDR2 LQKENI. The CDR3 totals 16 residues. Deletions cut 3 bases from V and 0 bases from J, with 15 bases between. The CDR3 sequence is CASSPKTQDNSYEQYF. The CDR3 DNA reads TGTGCCAGCTCACCTAAGACTCAGGACAACTCCTACGAGCAGTACTTC. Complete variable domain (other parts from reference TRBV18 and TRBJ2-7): NAGVMQNPRHLVRRRGQEARLRCSPMKGHSHVYWYRQLPEEGLKFMVYLQKENIIDESGMPKERFSAEFPKEGPSILRIQQVVRGDSAAYFCASSPKTQDNSYEQYFGPGTRLTVT.

The CDR3 sequence is CASSFGLHQPQHF. The CDR3 bases are TGTGCCAGCAGTTTTGGGCTCCACCAGCCCCAGCATTTT. The V call is TRBV28, the J call TRBJ1-5; no definite D call. This CDR3 has 13 amino acids. V was clipped by 3 bases and J by 7 bases, with 10 bases between them. Germline CDR1 reads MDHEN; CDR2 reads SYDVKM.

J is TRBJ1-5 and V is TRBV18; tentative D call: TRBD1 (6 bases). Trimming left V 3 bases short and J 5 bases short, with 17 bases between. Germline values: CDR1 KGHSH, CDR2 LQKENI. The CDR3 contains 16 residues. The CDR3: CASSPGVGAMDQPQHF. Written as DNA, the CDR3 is TGTGCCAGCTCACCGGGTGTGGGGGCAATGGATCAGCCCCAGCATTTT.